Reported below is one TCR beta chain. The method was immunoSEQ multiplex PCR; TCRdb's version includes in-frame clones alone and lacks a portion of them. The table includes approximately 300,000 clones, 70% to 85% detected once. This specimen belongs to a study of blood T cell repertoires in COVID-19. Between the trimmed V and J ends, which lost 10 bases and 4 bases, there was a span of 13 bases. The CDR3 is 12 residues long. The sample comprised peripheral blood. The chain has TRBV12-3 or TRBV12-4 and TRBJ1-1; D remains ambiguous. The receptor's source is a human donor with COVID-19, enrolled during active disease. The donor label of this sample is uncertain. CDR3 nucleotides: TGTGCCACCCGACCCGGGAGCACTGAAGCTTTCTTT. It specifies CATRPGSTEAFF.